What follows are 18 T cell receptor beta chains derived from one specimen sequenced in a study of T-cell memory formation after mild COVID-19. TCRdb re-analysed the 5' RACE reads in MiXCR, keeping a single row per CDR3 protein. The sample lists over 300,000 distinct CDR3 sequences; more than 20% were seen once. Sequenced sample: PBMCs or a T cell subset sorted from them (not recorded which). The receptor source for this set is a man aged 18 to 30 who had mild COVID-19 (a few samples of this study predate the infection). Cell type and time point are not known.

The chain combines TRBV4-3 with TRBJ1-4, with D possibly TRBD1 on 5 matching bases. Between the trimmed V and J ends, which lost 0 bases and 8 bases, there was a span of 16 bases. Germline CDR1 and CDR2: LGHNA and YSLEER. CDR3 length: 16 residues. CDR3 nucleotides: TGCGCCAGCAGCCAAGATTTGGGGGGATTGCGGGAAAAACTGTTTTTT. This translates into CASSQDLGGLREKLFF.

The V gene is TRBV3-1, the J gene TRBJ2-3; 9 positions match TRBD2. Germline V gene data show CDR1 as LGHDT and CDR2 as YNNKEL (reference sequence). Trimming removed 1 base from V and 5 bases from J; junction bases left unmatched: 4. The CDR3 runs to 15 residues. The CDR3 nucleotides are TGTGCCAGCAGCCAAGTCGCAGCGGGGGGAGATACGCAGTATTTT. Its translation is CASSQVAAGGDTQYF.

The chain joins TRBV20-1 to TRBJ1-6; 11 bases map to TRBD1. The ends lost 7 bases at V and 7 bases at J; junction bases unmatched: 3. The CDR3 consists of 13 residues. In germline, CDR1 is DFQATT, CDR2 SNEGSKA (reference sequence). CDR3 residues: CSGTGGSNSPLHF. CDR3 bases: TGCAGTGGGACAGGGGGCTCGAATTCACCCCTCCACTTT.

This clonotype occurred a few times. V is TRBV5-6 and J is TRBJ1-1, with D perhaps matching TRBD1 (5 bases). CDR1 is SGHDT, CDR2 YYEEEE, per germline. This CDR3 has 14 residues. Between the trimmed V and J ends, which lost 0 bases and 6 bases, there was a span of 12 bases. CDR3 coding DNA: TGTGCCAGCAGCTTGGTACAGGAGGGCGCTGAAGCTTTCTTT. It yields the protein CASSLVQEGAEAFF.

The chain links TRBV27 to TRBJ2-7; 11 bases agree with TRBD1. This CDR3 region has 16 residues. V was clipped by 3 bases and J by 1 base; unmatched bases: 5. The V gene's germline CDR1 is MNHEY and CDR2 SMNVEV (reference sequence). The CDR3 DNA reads TGTGCCAGCAGTTTCAGGGGACAGGGGGATTCCTACGAGCAGTACTTC. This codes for CASSFRGQGDSYEQYF.

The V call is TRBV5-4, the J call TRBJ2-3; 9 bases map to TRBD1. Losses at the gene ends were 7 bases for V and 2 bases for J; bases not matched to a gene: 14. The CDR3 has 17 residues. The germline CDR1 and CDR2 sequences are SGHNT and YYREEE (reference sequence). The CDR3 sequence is CASSSSAGTGPTDTQYF. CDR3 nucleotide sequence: TGTGCCAGCTCCAGTTCCGCCGGGACAGGGCCCACAGATACGCAGTATTTT.

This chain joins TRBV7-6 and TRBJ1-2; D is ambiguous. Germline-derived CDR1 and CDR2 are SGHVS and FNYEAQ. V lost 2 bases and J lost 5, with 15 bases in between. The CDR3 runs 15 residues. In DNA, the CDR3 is TGTGCCAGCAGCTTATACCCAGACACGGAGTATGGCTACACCTTC. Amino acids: CASSLYPDTEYGYTF.

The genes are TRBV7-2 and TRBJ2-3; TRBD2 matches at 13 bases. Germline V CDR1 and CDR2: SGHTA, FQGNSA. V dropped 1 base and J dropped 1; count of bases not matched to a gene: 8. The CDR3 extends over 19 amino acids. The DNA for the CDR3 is TGTGCCAGCAGCTTAGGACCGGGACTAGCGGGGACCCGCACAGATACGCAGTATTTT. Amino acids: CASSLGPGLAGTRTDTQYF.

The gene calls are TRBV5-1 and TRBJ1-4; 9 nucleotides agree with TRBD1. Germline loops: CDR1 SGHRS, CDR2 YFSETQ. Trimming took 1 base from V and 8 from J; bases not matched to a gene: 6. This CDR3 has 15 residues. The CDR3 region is CASSLSGQGSEKLFF. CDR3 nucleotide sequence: TGCGCCAGCAGCTTGAGCGGACAGGGGAGCGAAAAACTGTTTTTT.

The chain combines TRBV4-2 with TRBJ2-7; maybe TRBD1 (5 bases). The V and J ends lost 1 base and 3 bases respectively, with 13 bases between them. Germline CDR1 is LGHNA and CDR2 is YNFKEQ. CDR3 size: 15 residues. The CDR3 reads CASSQGSQGNYEQYF. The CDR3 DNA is TGTGCCAGCAGCCAAGGGTCCCAGGGAAACTACGAGCAGTACTTC.

CDR3 nucleotide sequence: TGTGCCAGCAGCCCTGATGAGGAATACGGCTACACCTTC. Translated, it gives CASSPDEEYGYTF. V gene TRBV7-9 combines with J gene TRBJ1-2, with unresolved D. Trimming removed 5 bases from V and 8 bases from J, with 15 bases in between. CDR1 and CDR2 from the germline V gene are SEHNR and FQNEAQ (reference sequence). This CDR3 contains 13 residues.

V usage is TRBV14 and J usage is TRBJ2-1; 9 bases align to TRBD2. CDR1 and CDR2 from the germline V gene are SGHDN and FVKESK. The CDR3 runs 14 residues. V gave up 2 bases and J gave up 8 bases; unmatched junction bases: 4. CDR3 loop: CASSQLGLADEQFF. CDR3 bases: TGTGCCAGCAGCCAATTGGGACTAGCCGATGAGCAGTTCTTC.

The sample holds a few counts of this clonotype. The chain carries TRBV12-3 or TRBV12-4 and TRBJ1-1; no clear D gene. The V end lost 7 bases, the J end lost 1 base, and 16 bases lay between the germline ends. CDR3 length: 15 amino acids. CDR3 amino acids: CASNNNQEGNTEAFF. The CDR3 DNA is TGTGCCAGCAACAACAACCAGGAAGGGAACACTGAAGCTTTCTTT.

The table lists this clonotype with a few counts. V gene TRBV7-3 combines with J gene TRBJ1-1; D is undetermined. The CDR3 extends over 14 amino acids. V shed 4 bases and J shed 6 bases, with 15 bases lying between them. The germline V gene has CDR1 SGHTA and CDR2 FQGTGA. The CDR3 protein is CASSSAETGAEAFF. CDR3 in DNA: TGTGCCAGCAGCTCCGCGGAGACCGGAGCTGAAGCTTTCTTT.

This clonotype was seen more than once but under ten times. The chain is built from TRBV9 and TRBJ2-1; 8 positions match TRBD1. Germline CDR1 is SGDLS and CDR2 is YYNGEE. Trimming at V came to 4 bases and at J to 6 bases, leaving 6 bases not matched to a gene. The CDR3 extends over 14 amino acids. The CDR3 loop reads CASSPGTGVNEQFF. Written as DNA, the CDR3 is TGTGCCAGCAGCCCGGGGACAGGTGTCAATGAGCAGTTCTTC.

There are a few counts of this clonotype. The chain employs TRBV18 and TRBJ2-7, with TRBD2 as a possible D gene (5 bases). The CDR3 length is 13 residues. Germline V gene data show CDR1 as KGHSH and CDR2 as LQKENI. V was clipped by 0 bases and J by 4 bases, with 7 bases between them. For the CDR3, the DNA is TGTGCCAGCTCACCACCAGGGAGATACGAGCAGTACGTC. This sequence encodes CASSPPGRYEQYV.

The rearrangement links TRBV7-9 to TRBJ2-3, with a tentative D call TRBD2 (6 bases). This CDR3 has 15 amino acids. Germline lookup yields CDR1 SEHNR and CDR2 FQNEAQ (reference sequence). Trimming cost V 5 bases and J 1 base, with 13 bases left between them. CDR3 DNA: TGTGCCAGCAGCACGTCGGGGACTCGCACAGATACGCAGTATTTT. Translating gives CASSTSGTRTDTQYF. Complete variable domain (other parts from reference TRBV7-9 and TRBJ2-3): DTGVSQNPRHKITKRGQNVTFRCDPISEHNRLYWYRQTLGQGPEFLTYFQNEAQLEKSRLLSDRFSAERPKGSFSTLEIQRTEQGDSAMYLCASSTSGTRTDTQYFGPGTRLTVL.

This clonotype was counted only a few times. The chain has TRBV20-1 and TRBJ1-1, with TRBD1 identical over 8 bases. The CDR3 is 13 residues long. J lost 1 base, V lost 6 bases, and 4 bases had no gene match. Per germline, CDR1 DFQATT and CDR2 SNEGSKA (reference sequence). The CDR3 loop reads CSAPGQANTEAFF. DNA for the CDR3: TGCAGTGCGCCGGGACAGGCGAACACTGAAGCTTTCTTT.